This T cell receptor (beta chain) emerged from a study of CD8 T cells in ankylosing spondylitis. CDR3 length equals 15 residues. V was clipped by 7 bases and J by 0 bases; unmatched bases: 8. The V gene's germline CDR1 is MRHNA and CDR2 SNTAGT. About this clonotype: What it binds is not known.

Study-wide findings and caveats: Disease-linked clones had a CD8+ phenotype and relatively low frequency in peripheral blood. The study looked at matched synovial fluid samples from ankylosing spondylitis patients. Disease-linked clones were reported to be significantly enriched there. In ankylosing spondylitis blood, a motif of roughly 8 highly homologous TCR beta variants appeared characteristic.

TCRdb analysed the 5' RACE reads with MiXCR anew, one entry per CDR3 protein. The sample has around 450,000 distinct CDR3 sequences; approximately 26% are singletons. The sequence was collected from a male donor with ankylosing spondylitis. The sequencing sample was made of blood, either unsorted or a sorted T cell fraction (not recorded which). The J gene is TRBJ2-7, the V gene TRBV6-4, with TRBD2 matching over 8 bases. The CDR3 spells CASKSLAGSSYEQYF. CDR3 bases: TGTGCCAGCAAGTCGCTAGCGGGCAGCTCCTACGAGCAGTACTTC.